These T cell receptor beta chains were read from a single sample in a study of blood T cell repertoires in COVID-19. Method: immunoSEQ multiplex PCR; TCRdb's copy keeps in-frame clones and lacks some. The sample contains about 76,000 clones, approximately 86% of which appear only once. What was sequenced was peripheral blood. These receptors originate from a human donor in a cohort sampled during active COVID-19. The CDR3 runs from the conserved cysteine through the conserved F or W. The order of the fields is clone size, D gene, J gene, V gene, CDR3 length, CDR3 protein, CDR3 DNA. The D gene is left open where the match is weak. Expanded clones are given a class, and other clones once, few, many or no size at all.

clone size: NA
D gene: TRBD1
J gene: TRBJ1-1
V gene: TRBV6-4
CDR3 length: 14
CDR3 protein: CASITRQGYTEAFF
CDR3 DNA: TGTGCCAGCATTACGCGACAGGGTTACACTGAAGCTTTCTTT

clone size: NA
D gene: TRBD1
J gene: TRBJ2-1
V gene: TRBV19
CDR3 length: 16
CDR3 protein: CASSARDRGSYNEQFF
CDR3 DNA: TGTGCCAGTAGTGCGAGGGACAGGGGCTCCTACAATGAGCAGTTCTTC

clone size: NA
D gene: TRBD1
J gene: TRBJ2-1
V gene: TRBV7-2
CDR3 length: 13
CDR3 protein: CASRLRQGNEQFF
CDR3 DNA: TGTGCCAGCAGGCTGAGACAGGGCAATGAGCAGTTCTTC

clone size: NA
D gene: TRBD1
J gene: TRBJ2-7
V gene: TRBV5-8
CDR3 length: 15
CDR3 protein: CASSLTGGGLYEQYF
CDR3 DNA: TGTGCCAGCAGCCTCACAGGGGGCGGCTTGTACGAGCAGTACTTC

clone size: NA
D gene: TRBD2
J gene: TRBJ2-7
V gene: TRBV5-1
CDR3 length: 15
CDR3 protein: CASSLGSGSSYEQYF
CDR3 DNA: TGCGCCAGCAGCTTGGGAAGCGGGAGCTCCTACGAGCAGTACTTC

clone size: NA
D gene: TRBD2
J gene: TRBJ2-3
V gene: TRBV7-6
CDR3 length: 17
CDR3 protein: CASSYAAGGARTDTQYF
CDR3 DNA: TGTGCCAGCAGCTACGCAGCGGGGGGCGCCCGCACAGATACGCAGTATTTT

clone size: NA
D gene: NA
J gene: TRBJ1-3
V gene: TRBV5-6
CDR3 length: 17
CDR3 protein: CASSLGGSPPSGNTIYF
CDR3 DNA: TGTGCCAGCAGCTTGGGGGGCAGTCCGCCCTCTGGAAACACCATATATTTT

clone size: NA
D gene: NA
J gene: TRBJ1-1
V gene: TRBV19
CDR3 length: 16
CDR3 protein: CASSGGYQTGNTEAFF
CDR3 DNA: TGTGCCAGTAGTGGGGGGTACCAGACTGGGAACACTGAAGCTTTCTTT

clone size: NA
D gene: TRBD1
J gene: TRBJ1-5
V gene: TRBV4-3
CDR3 length: 15
CDR3 protein: CASSQDDRDWQPQHF
CDR3 DNA: TGCGCCAGCAGCCAAGATGACAGGGACTGGCAGCCCCAGCATTTT

clone size: NA
D gene: TRBD2
J gene: TRBJ2-3
V gene: TRBV5-6
CDR3 length: 17
CDR3 protein: CASSVRLAATSTDTQYF
CDR3 DNA: TGTGCCAGCAGCGTCAGACTAGCGGCGACTAGCACAGATACGCAGTATTTT

clone size: once
D gene: TRBD1
J gene: TRBJ1-2
V gene: TRBV4-2
CDR3 length: 14
CDR3 protein: CASSQGDRGHGYTF
CDR3 DNA: TGTGCCAGCAGCCAGGGGGACAGGGGCCATGGCTACACCTTC

clone size: once
D gene: TRBD1
J gene: TRBJ2-1
V gene: TRBV4-1
CDR3 length: 13
CDR3 protein: CASSQPDRSEQFF
CDR3 DNA: TGCGCCAGCAGCCAACCGGACAGGTCGGAGCAGTTCTTC

clone size: NA
D gene: NA
J gene: TRBJ2-3
V gene: TRBV27
CDR3 length: 13
CDR3 protein: CASTALITDTQYF
CDR3 DNA: TGTGCCAGCACAGCGTTAATCACAGATACGCAGTATTTT

clone size: NA
D gene: NA
J gene: TRBJ1-1
V gene: TRBV6-6
CDR3 length: 15
CDR3 protein: CASSIFRGLNTEAFF
CDR3 DNA: TGTGCCAGCAGTATTTTCAGGGGTTTGAACACTGAAGCTTTCTTT

clone size: once
D gene: NA
J gene: TRBJ2-7
V gene: TRBV6-2/TRBV6-3
CDR3 length: 17
CDR3 protein: CASSYPTDRTAAYEQYF
CDR3 DNA: TGTGCCAGCAGTTACCCGACTGACCGGACAGCTGCCTACGAGCAGTACTTC

clone size: few
D gene: TRBD1
J gene: TRBJ1-1
V gene: TRBV7-9
CDR3 length: 13
CDR3 protein: CASTLTGDTEAFF
CDR3 DNA: TGTGCCAGCACCTTAACAGGGGACACTGAAGCTTTCTTT